One and the same sample provided the 27 T cell receptor beta chains below, sequenced in a study of T cell responses to AZD1222 COVID-19 vaccine. The assay was immunoSEQ multiplex PCR, and TCRdb's table has in-frame clones only and misses some. This sample has around 150,000 clones, with 80% to 95% found just once. The specimen was peripheral blood, collected 28 days after the second AZD1222 dose. The receptor set was obtained from an adult who received the AZD1222 COVID-19 vaccine.

This rearrangement joins TRBV6-4 to TRBJ1-2; D perhaps matches TRBD1 (5 bases). Trimming left V 2 bases short and J 0 bases short, with 10 bases between. Germline loops: CDR1 MRHNA, CDR2 SNTAGT. This CDR3 is built from 15 residues. CDR3: CASSDMTASNYGYTF. CDR3 DNA: TGTGCCAGCAGTGACATGACAGCTTCTAACTATGGCTACACCTTC.

This clone appeared many times. This sequence joins TRBV27 and TRBJ2-7; D unresolved. The CDR3 runs to 14 residues. V lost 3 bases and J lost 2, with 11 bases in between. Germline V CDR1 and CDR2: MNHEY, SMNVEV (reference sequence). The DNA of the CDR3 is TGTGCCAGCAGTTTCGGACGTCTGCCCTACGAGCAGTACTTC. The encoded protein is CASSFGRLPYEQYF.

This clone has just one count. The chain is built from TRBV10-3 and TRBJ2-7; 8 bases agree with TRBD2. Trimming cost V 10 bases and J 6 bases; bases outside gene matches: 14. The CDR3 covers 14 residues. The germline CDR1 and CDR2 sequences are ENHRY and SYGVKD. CDR3: CATIRGLDSPEQYF. The DNA of the CDR3 is TGTGCCACGATCCGGGGACTAGACTCCCCCGAGCAGTACTTC.

V usage is TRBV5-4 and J usage is TRBJ2-1, with 10 bases that match TRBD2. There are 16 residues in the CDR3. The germline V gene encodes CDR1 SGHNT and CDR2 YYREEE (reference sequence). J lost 4 bases, V lost 3 bases, and 7 bases had no gene match. In DNA form, the CDR3 reads TGTGCCAGCAGCTCGGGAACTAGCGGGATATACAATGAGCAGTTCTTC. It encodes CASSSGTSGIYNEQFF. Together with reference TRBV5-4 and TRBJ2-1, the CDR3 gives the full variable domain: ETGVTQSPTHLIKTRGQQVTLRCSSQSGHNTVSWYQQALGQGPQFIFQYYREEENGRGNFPPRFSGLQFPNYSSELNVNALELDDSALYLCASSSGTSGIYNEQFFGPGTRLTVL.

This chain links TRBV18 with TRBJ2-2; D is perhaps TRBD1 or TRBD2 (5 bases each). From germline, CDR1 is KGHSH and CDR2 LQKENI. The germline V and J ends were trimmed by 1 base and 7 bases, with 13 bases remaining between them. The length of the CDR3 is 15 residues. Here the CDR3 DNA reads TGTGCCAGCTCACCACAGAGGGGCCCGGACGGGGAGCTGTTTTTT. Encoded protein: CASSPQRGPDGELFF.

J is TRBJ2-3 and V is TRBV6-5; TRBD1 might be the D (6 bases). The CDR3 extends over 15 amino acids. Germline CDR1 reads MNHEY; CDR2 reads SVGAGI. V shed 6 bases and J shed 2 bases, with 15 bases lying between them. CDR3 coding DNA: TGTGCCAGCAGGAACCGGGACACTCCCACAGATACGCAGTATTTT. Translating gives CASRNRDTPTDTQYF.

The chain has TRBV18 and TRBJ1-1; D ambiguous. Germline CDR1 reads KGHSH; CDR2 reads LQKENI. V lost 0 bases, J lost 4 bases, and 6 bases lay in between. This CDR3 region has 13 residues. CDR3 sequence reads: CASSPPDATEAFF. In DNA, the CDR3 is TGTGCCAGCTCACCACCCGACGCCACTGAAGCTTTCTTT.

The CDR3 spells CASSPGQGNQPQHF. The DNA of the CDR3 is TGTGCCAGCAGCCCTGGACAGGGGAATCAGCCCCAGCATTTT. The chain is built from TRBV6-4 and TRBJ1-5; 9 positions match TRBD1. The CDR3 runs to 14 residues. Germline lookup yields CDR1 MRHNA and CDR2 SNTAGT. The ends lost 6 bases at V and 4 bases at J; junction bases unmatched: 4.

The chain links TRBV11-2 to TRBJ1-5, with TRBD1 identical over 9 bases. This CDR3 is built from 13 residues. V shed 5 bases, J shed 7 bases, and the junction held 3 bases outside the gene matches. CDR1 is SGHAT, CDR2 FQNNGV, per germline. The CDR3 DNA reads TGTGCCAGCAGCGTGGACAGGGGACAGCCCCAGCATTTT. Translating gives CASSVDRGQPQHF. Supplemented by reference TRBV11-2 and TRBJ1-5, the full variable domain reads EAGVAQSPRYKIIEKRQSVAFWCNPISGHATLYWYQQILGQGPKLLIQFQNNGVVDDSQLPKDRFSAERLKGVDSTLKIQPAKLEDSAVYLCASSVDRGQPQHFGDGTRLSIL.

The chain links TRBV4-2 to TRBJ1-5; D perhaps matches TRBD1 (5 bases). Germline loops: CDR1 LGHNA, CDR2 YNFKEQ. V was clipped by 0 bases and J by 5 bases, with 20 bases between them. This CDR3 has 18 amino acids. As DNA, the CDR3 is TGTGCCAGCAGCCAAGATCGGACAACAGGTGCCCGTCATCAGCCCCAGCATTTT. Protein sequence: CASSQDRTTGARHQPQHF.

The chain carries TRBV19 and TRBJ2-1, with a tentative D call TRBD2 (6 bases). V was shortened by 4 bases and J by 5 bases, with 21 bases between the two germline ends. CDR1 is LNHDA, CDR2 SQIVND, per germline (reference sequence). CDR3 length equals 17 residues. CDR3 in amino acids: CASSTLAGSLGNNEQFF. CDR3 bases: TGTGCCAGTAGTACCCTGGCGGGGTCTCTCGGGAACAATGAGCAGTTCTTC.

CDR3: CASSTGTGGKWTEAFF. CDR3 nucleotide sequence: TGTGCCAGCAGCACCGGGACAGGGGGAAAATGGACTGAAGCTTTCTTT. The V call is TRBV28, the J call TRBJ1-1; 11 bases map to TRBD1. There are 16 residues in the CDR3. CDR1 MDHEN and CDR2 SYDVKM come from the germline V gene. Trimming removed 6 bases from V and 5 bases from J; junction bases left unmatched: 11.

V usage is TRBV18 and J usage is TRBJ2-1; 13 bases map to TRBD2. V was clipped by 3 bases and J by 7 bases; unmatched bases: 9. Germline V gene lookup returns CDR1 KGHSH and CDR2 LQKENI. The CDR3 sequence is 17 residues long. The CDR3 bases are TGTGCCAGCTCACCGCCTCCTGGGACTAGCGGGGCGAATGAGCAGTTCTTC. It yields the protein CASSPPPGTSGANEQFF.

This clone was observed once. The chain recombines TRBV6-5 with TRBJ1-3; maybe TRBD1 (6 bases). The V gene's germline CDR1 is MNHEY and CDR2 SVGAGI. Trimming left V 4 bases short and J 4 bases short, with 14 bases between. The CDR3 runs to 15 residues. Written as DNA, the CDR3 is TGTGCCAGCAGTTCTGACAGGCAGGTGGGAAACACCATATATTTT. Amino acid sequence: CASSSDRQVGNTIYF.

The V call is TRBV4-2, the J call TRBJ1-5; D gene ambiguous. The CDR3 sequence is 13 residues long. The germline gives CDR1 LGHNA, CDR2 YNFKEQ. V lost 4 bases to trimming and J lost 5 bases, with 9 bases between them. The CDR3, as DNA: TGTGCCAGCAGCCCACGTAGTGATCAGCCCCAGCATTTT. This codes for CASSPRSDQPQHF.

The V gene is TRBV2, the J gene TRBJ2-6; possible D gene TRBD2, 5 bases. Trimming left V 6 bases short and J 3 bases short, with 12 bases between. The length of the CDR3 is 15 residues. Germline V gene data show CDR1 as SNHLY and CDR2 as FYNNEI. CDR3 sequence reads: CASRGEGLGANVLTF. Here the CDR3 DNA reads TGTGCCAGCAGGGGTGAGGGCCTTGGGGCCAACGTCCTGACTTTC.

The V call is TRBV29-1, the J call TRBJ1-4; TRBD1 aligns across 8 bases. The CDR3 extends over 13 amino acids. Trimming at V came to 5 bases and at J to 8 bases, leaving 7 bases not matched to a gene. Germline CDR1 is SQVTM and CDR2 is ANQGSEA. The CDR3 here is CSVTDRGGEKLFF. The DNA for the CDR3 is TGCAGCGTTACAGACAGGGGTGGGGAAAAACTGTTTTTT.

The rearrangement joins TRBV9 to TRBJ2-7; TRBD2 agrees at 7 bases. J gave up 6 bases and V 3 bases, and 6 bases lay outside the gene matches. The CDR3 sequence is 13 residues long. CDR1 is SGDLS and CDR2 is YYNGEE in the germline V gene. Written as DNA, the CDR3 is TGTGCCAGCAGCGCTCGGACTAGTAGCGAGCAGTACTTC. Its translation is CASSARTSSEQYF. The full variable domain, rest sourced from reference TRBV9 and TRBJ2-7, is DSGVTQTPKHLITATGQRVTLRCSPRSGDLSVYWYQQSLDQGLQFLIQYYNGEERAKGNILERFSAQQFPDLHSELNLSSLELGDSALYFCASSARTSSEQYFGPGTRLTVT.

V is TRBV6-5 and J is TRBJ2-1; 13 bases are a match to TRBD2. The junction had 4 bases not matched to a gene; V was cut back by 8 bases and J by 6 bases. CDR1 is MNHEY, CDR2 SVGAGI, per germline. The CDR3 loop spans 14 amino acids. The CDR3 bases are TGTGCCAGCGGACTAGCGGGAGCGGGCAATGAGCAGTTCTTC. Its protein product is CASGLAGAGNEQFF.

This clone appeared a few times. The chain recombines TRBV7-9 with TRBJ1-2, with a weak D call TRBD1 (5 bases). V lost 3 bases and J 6 bases, leaving 20 bases between the germline ends. The germline gives CDR1 SEHNR, CDR2 FQNEAQ (reference sequence). This CDR3 contains 16 residues. The chain's CDR3 is CASSLTSGQGGNGYTF. As DNA, the CDR3 is TGTGCCAGCAGCTTGACGTCGGGGCAGGGAGGGAATGGCTACACCTTC.

The CDR3 DNA follows: TGCGCCAGCAGCTTGGTTGGAGAGACCGGAAACACCATATATTTT. Translated, it gives CASSLVGETGNTIYF. The chain employs TRBV5-1 and TRBJ1-3; D ambiguous. The CDR3 consists of 15 residues. V dropped 0 bases and J dropped 4 bases, with 11 bases sitting between them. Looked up from germline, CDR1 is SGHRS and CDR2 is YFSETQ.

V usage is TRBV5-8 and J usage is TRBJ1-1; no clear D gene. CDR3 length equals 15 residues. V shed 6 bases and J shed 1 base, with 16 bases lying between them. Germline-derived CDR1 and CDR2 are SGHTS and YDEGEE. CDR3 nucleotide sequence: TGTGCCAGCAAGCCAGCGTTCTCTTGGAACACTGAAGCTTTCTTT. Translation gives CASKPAFSWNTEAFF.

This chain uses TRBV5-1 with TRBJ1-2; D uncertain. The CDR3 runs to 16 residues. The ends were cut back, 3 bases at V and 8 bases at J, with 23 bases in the middle. Germline V gives CDR1 SGHRS, CDR2 YFSETQ. CDR3 protein: CASSSDVPGAGRGYTF. The DNA of the CDR3 is TGCGCCAGCAGCTCCGACGTCCCGGGCGCCGGCAGGGGCTACACCTTC.

The chain combines TRBV5-4 with TRBJ1-4; 7 bases fit TRBD1. Germline assignment: CDR1 SGHNT and CDR2 YYREEE (reference sequence). The CDR3 consists of 16 residues. Trimming removed 2 bases from V and 4 bases from J; junction bases left unmatched: 8. CDR3 DNA: TGTGCCAGCAGCTTCGGCTTGACAGGGAGTAATGAAAAACTGTTTTTT. Translating it yields CASSFGLTGSNEKLFF. The whole variable domain, filled in from reference TRBV5-4 and TRBJ1-4, reads ETGVTQSPTHLIKTRGQQVTLRCSSQSGHNTVSWYQQALGQGPQFIFQYYREEENGRGNFPPRFSGLQFPNYSSELNVNALELDDSALYLCASSFGLTGSNEKLFFGSGTQLSVL.

The chain recombines TRBV6-5 with TRBJ2-7, with 9 bases fitting TRBD2. Germline CDR1 MNHEY, CDR2 SVGAGI. The CDR3 runs 15 residues. Losses at the gene ends were 6 bases for V and 2 bases for J; bases not matched to a gene: 8. The CDR3 protein is CASRTWTSATYEQYF. The CDR3 DNA is TGTGCCAGCAGAACCTGGACTAGCGCCACCTACGAGCAGTACTTC.

The rearrangement uses TRBV14 and TRBJ2-2; TRBD2 matches at 10 bases. This CDR3 region has 17 residues. The germline V gene encodes CDR1 SGHDN and CDR2 FVKESK. Trimming removed 4 bases from V and 7 bases from J; junction bases left unmatched: 12. CDR3: CASSRSSGGFRSGELFF. The CDR3 region has the DNA TGTGCCAGCAGCCGATCTAGCGGGGGATTCAGAAGCGGGGAGCTGTTTTTT.

This sequence joins TRBV5-1 and TRBJ1-4; maybe TRBD1 (5 bases). The germline gives CDR1 SGHRS, CDR2 YFSETQ. The CDR3 is 16 amino acids. V was pared by 3 bases and J by 6 bases, with 18 bases between. DNA of the CDR3: TGCGCCAGCAGCTCAAGCGGCGGGGGTCCCCATGAAAAACTGTTTTTT. As protein: CASSSSGGGPHEKLFF.